This entry is about one TCR beta chain. The library targeted TCRbeta and was prepared with unique molecular identifiers. TCRdb redid the calling of the PCR reads with MiXCR, one entry per CDR3 protein. Altogether around 400,000 distinct CDR3 sequences are present, roughly 20% being singletons, with the ten largest covering around 4%. This sample stems from a study of T-cell reconstitution after alpha-beta-depleted transplantation in children. Between the trimmed V and J ends, which lost 5 bases and 7 bases, there was a span of 8 bases. The CDR3 is 11 amino acids. This chain joins TRBV12-3 or TRBV12-4 and TRBJ1-2; D remains ambiguous. The receptor was derived from a human donor who donated a stem cell graft to a child with acute myeloid leukemia. The starting material was PBMCs from the stem cell graft donor, obtained from the stem cell graft. CDR3 loop: CASSNVGGYTF. CDR3 DNA: TGTGCCAGCAGTAACGTGGGTGGCTACACCTTC.